This T cell receptor beta chain was profiled in a study of CD8+ T cells in alopecia areata. Findings and limits, study-wide: Clonality exceeded that of normal scalp in lesional scalp, most notably in alopecia totalis/universalis.

This clone turned up a few times. What it recognizes is unknown. cDNA serving as the sequencing template came from extracted, reverse transcribed RNA. The protocol was immunoSEQ multiplex PCR, while the TCRdb copy is restricted to in-frame clones and leaves out a portion. The sample contains 95,000 to 150,000 clones, about 51% of which appear only once. This sequence originates from a human donor with alopecia areata. Sequencing was done on a sample of NKG2D-low CD8+ T cells sorted from blood.

CDR3 nucleotides: TGCAGCATTTTTAACACTGAAGCTTTCTTT. Its protein product is CSIFNTEAFF. This chain connects TRBV29-1 to TRBJ1-1; D is uncertain. The CDR3 totals 10 residues. Trimming stripped 8 bases from V and 2 bases from J, with 6 bases between. Germline CDR1 is SQVTM and CDR2 is ANQGSEA.